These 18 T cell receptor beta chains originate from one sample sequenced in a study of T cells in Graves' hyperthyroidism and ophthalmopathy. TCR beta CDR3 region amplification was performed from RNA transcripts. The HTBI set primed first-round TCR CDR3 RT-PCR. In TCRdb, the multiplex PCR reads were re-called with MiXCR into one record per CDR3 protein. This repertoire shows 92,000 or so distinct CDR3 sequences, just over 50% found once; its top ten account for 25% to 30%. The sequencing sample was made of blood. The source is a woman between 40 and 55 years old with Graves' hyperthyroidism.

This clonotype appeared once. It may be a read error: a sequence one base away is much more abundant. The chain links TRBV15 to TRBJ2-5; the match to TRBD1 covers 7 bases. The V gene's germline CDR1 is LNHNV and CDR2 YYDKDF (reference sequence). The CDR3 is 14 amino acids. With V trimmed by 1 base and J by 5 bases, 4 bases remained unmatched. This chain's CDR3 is CATSRGQGGETQYF. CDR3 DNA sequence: TGTGCCACCAGCAGAGGACAGGGTGGGGAGACCCAGTACTTC.

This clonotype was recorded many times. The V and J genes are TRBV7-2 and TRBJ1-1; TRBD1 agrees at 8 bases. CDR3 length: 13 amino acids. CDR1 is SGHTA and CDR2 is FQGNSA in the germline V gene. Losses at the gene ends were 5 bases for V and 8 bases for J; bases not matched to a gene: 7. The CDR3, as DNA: TGTGCCAGCAGCCCCTGGACAGGGTCGGAAGCTTTCTTT. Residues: CASSPWTGSEAFF.

The CDR3 bases are TGCAGTGCTCCCAGGGTGTGGGGACTGTTTTTT. Encoded protein: CSAPRVWGLFF. The chain combines TRBV20-1 with TRBJ1-4; D is possibly TRBD1 (5 bases). This CDR3 is 11 amino acids long. CDR1 is DFQATT, CDR2 SNEGSKA, per germline (reference sequence). V was shortened by 5 bases and J by 13 bases, with 14 bases between the two germline ends.

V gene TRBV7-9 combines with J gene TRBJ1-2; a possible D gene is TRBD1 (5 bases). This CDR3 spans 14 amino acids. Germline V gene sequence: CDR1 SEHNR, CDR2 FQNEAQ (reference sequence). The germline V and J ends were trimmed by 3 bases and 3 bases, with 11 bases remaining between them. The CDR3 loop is CASSFSQGYYGYTF. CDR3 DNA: TGTGCCAGCAGCTTCAGCCAGGGATACTATGGCTACACCTTC.

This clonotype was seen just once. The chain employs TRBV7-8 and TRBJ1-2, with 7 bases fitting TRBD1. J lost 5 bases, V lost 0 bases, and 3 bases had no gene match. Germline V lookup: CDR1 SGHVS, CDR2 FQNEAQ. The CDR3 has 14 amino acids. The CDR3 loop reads CASSLAGTVYGYTF. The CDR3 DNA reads TGTGCCAGCAGCTTAGCTGGGACAGTGTATGGCTACACCTTC.

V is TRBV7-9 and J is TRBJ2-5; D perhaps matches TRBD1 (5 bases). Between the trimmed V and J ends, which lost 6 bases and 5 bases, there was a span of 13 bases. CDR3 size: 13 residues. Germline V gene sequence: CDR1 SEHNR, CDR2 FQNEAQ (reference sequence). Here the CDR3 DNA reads TGTGCCAGCAGAGGCGCAGGGTGGGAGACCCAGTACTTC. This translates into CASRGAGWETQYF.

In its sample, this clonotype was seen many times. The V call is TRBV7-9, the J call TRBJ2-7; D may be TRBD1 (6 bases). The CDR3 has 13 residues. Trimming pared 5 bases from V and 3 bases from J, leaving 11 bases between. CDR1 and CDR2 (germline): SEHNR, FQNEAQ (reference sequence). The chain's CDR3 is CASSPGQIYEQYF. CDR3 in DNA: TGTGCCAGCAGCCCCGGACAGATCTACGAGCAGTACTTC. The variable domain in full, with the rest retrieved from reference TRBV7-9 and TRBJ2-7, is DTGVSQNPRHKITKRGQNVTFRCDPISEHNRLYWYRQTLGQGPEFLTYFQNEAQLEKSRLLSDRFSAERPKGSFSTLEIQRTEQGDSAMYLCASSPGQIYEQYFGPGTRLTVT.

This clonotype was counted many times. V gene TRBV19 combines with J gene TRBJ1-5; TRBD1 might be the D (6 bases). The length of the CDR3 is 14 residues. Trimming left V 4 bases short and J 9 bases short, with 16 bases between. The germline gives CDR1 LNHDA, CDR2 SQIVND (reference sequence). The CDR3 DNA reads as TGTGCCAGTAGTAATCACAGGGAAAGTCGGCCCCAGCATTTT. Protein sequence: CASSNHRESRPQHF.

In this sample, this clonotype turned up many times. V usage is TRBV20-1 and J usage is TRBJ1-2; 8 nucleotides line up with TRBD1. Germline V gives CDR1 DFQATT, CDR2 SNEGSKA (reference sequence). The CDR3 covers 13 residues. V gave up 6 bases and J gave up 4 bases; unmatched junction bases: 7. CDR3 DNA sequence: TGCAGTGCCGAGCCGGGGACAGGCTATGGCTACACCTTC. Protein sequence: CSAEPGTGYGYTF.

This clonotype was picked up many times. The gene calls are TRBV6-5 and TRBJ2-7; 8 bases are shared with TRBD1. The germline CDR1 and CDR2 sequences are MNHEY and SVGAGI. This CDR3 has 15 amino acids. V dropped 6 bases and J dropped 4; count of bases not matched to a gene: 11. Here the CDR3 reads CASRRNSGGGYEQYF. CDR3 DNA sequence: TGTGCCAGCAGGCGTAACTCAGGGGGCGGGTACGAGCAGTACTTC.

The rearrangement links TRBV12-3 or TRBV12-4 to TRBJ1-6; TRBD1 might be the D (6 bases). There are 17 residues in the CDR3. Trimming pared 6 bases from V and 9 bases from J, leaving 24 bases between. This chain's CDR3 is CASSSERHRVLGSPLHF. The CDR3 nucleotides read TGTGCCAGCAGCTCTGAGAGGCACAGGGTTTTAGGTTCACCCCTCCACTTT.

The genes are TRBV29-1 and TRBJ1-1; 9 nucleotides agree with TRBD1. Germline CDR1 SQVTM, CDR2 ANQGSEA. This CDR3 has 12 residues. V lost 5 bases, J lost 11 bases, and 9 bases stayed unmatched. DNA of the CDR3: TGCAGCGTTCCCCGGGGGGACAGGGTGGCTTTCTTT. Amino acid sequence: CSVPRGDRVAFF.

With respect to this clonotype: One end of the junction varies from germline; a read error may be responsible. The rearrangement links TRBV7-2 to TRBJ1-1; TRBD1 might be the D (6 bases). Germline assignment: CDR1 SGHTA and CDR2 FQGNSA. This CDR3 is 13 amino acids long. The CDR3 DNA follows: TGTGCCAGCAGCTTCACAGGGTCCACTGAAGCTTCCTTT. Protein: CASSFTGSTEASF.

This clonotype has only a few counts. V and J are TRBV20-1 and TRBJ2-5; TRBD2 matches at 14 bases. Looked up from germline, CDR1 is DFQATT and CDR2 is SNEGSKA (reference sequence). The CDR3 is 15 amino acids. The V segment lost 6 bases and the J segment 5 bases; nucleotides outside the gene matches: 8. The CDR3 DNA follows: TGCAGTGCACAGGGACTAGCGGGAGTCAGGGAGACCCAGTACTTC. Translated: CSAQGLAGVRETQYF.

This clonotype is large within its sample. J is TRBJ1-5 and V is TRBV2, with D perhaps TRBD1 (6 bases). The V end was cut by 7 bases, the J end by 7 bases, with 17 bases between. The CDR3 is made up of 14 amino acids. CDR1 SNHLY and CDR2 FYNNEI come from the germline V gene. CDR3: CASTQDSPGQPQHF. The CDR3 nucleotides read TGTGCCAGCACGCAGGACAGTCCGGGACAGCCCCAGCATTTT.

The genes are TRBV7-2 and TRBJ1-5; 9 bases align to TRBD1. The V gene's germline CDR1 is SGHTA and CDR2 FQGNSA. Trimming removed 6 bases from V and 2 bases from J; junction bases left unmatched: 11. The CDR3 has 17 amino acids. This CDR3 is CASSSPGQGWGNQPQHF. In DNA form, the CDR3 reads TGTGCCAGCAGTTCCCCGGGACAGGGATGGGGCAATCAGCCCCAGCATTTT.

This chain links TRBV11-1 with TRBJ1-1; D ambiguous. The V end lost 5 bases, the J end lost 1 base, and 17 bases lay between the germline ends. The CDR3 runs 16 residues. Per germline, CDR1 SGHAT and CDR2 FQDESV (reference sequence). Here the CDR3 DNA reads TGTGCCAGCAGCGTTGTGCTACTCGAGACGAACACTGAAGCTTTCTTT. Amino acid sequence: CASSVVLLETNTEAFF. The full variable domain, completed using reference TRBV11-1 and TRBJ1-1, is EAEVAQSPRYKITEKSQAVAFWCDPISGHATLYWYRQILGQGPELLVQFQDESVVDDSQLPKDRFSAERLKGVDSTLKIQPAELGDSAMYLCASSVVLLETNTEAFFGQGTRLTVV.

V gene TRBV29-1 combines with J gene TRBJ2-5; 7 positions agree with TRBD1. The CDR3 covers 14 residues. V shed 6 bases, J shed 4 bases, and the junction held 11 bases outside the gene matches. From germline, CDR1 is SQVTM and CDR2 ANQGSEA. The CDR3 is CSVDDRDVRETQYF. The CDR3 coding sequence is TGCAGCGTCGATGACAGGGATGTGCGAGAGACCCAGTACTTC.